This T cell receptor beta chain was observed in a study of cytomegalovirus exposure and HLA in healthy donors. V lost 5 bases to trimming and J lost 3 bases; unmatched junction nucleotides: 6. Germline-derived CDR1 and CDR2 are LNHDA and SQIVND (reference sequence). The CDR3 runs to 15 residues. In the PCR, 60 Vbeta and 13 Jbeta primers were used. The method was immunoSEQ multiplex PCR; TCRdb's version includes in-frame clones alone and lacks a portion of them. The repertoire holds approximately 150,000 clones, with approximately 71% as singletons. The source is a woman aged 18-29 years in good health and CMV-seropositive. The specimen was PBMCs. The rearrangement links TRBV19 to TRBJ1-1, with 10 bases fitting TRBD1. In DNA form, the CDR3 reads TGTGCCAGTAGTGCCCTGGACAGGGGGGACACTGAAGCTTTCTTT. This encodes CASSALDRGDTEAFF.